Following are 2 T cell receptor beta chains from one sample sequenced in a study of beta chain features in type 1 diabetes. For these TCRs, the target antigens are not known. Sequenced material consisted of expressed TCRB transcripts (all of the isolated RNA was reverse transcribed). Assay: immunoSEQ multiplex PCR; the TCRdb copy retains only in-frame clones and omits some. This sample carries some 640,000 clones, around 15% of them seen once, and the ten largest clones take roughly 0.04%. Findings of the study overall: Patients with Type 1 diabetes showed moderately but significantly shorter TCRB CDR3s in all four CD4+ subsets.

The sample consisted of naive CD4+ T cells from blood. Receptors were obtained from a man between 18 and 29 years old with type 1 diabetes.

The chain combines TRBV30 with TRBJ2-7; no firm D call. Trimming left V 4 bases short and J 2 bases short, with 12 bases between. Germline V gene lookup returns CDR1 GTSNPN and CDR2 SVGIG (reference sequence). This CDR3 region has 13 residues. CDR3 sequence reads: CAWISFRTYEQYF. Here the CDR3 DNA reads TGTGCCTGGATTTCTTTCCGAACCTACGAGCAGTACTTC.

This clone was observed a few times. The chain links TRBV20-1 to TRBJ1-4; no reliable D call. V lost 0 bases and J 13 bases, leaving 9 bases between the germline ends. The CDR3 is made up of 11 amino acids. Germline lookup yields CDR1 DFQATT and CDR2 SNEGSKA (reference sequence). The CDR3 is CSARENRRLFF. The CDR3 coding sequence is TGCAGTGCTAGAGAGAACAGAAGACTGTTTTTT.